This T cell receptor (beta chain) is from a study of blood T cell repertoires in COVID-19. Study-level information: Acute and convalescent COVID-19 samples came from the United States, Italy and Spain.

Original analysis: Reference gene primer amplification in the assay estimated nucleated cell counts. Profiled with immunoSEQ multiplex PCR; TCRdb holds only in-frame clones, not every one. V, J and clone size are those of that table, while D and trimming were read from the DNA. Seen here are a few hundred thousand clones, roughly 82% observed once, and the top ten hold around 2.4%. Germline assignment: CDR1 SGHRS and CDR2 YFSETQ. Trimming took off 0 bases at V and 4 bases at J, with 13 bases between the two ends. The CDR3 is 15 amino acids. The V call is TRBV5-1, the J call TRBJ1-1, with D tentatively TRBD1 (6 bases). The TCR originated in a man aged 40-50 years who had recovered from COVID-19. The sample was peripheral blood. CDR3 sequence: CASSLDREIRTEAFF. In nucleotides, the CDR3 is TGCGCCAGCAGCTTGGACAGGGAAATTCGCACTGAAGCTTTCTTT.